The clone carrying this T cell receptor (beta chain) is large in the sample. The antigen is undetermined. The CDR3 is 11 amino acids. From germline, CDR1 is SGHNT and CDR2 YENEEA. V gave up 2 bases and J gave up 3 bases, with 2 bases separating them. This entry comes from a study of metastatic and nonmetastatic thyroid tumors. Study information: Repertoires from blood and tumor or nodule tissue of malignant and benign thyroid patients were compared.

Under the authors' procedure: A classifier of distant metastasis in papillary thyroid cancer was built from CDR3 differences (across clinicopathological groups). MiXCR reprocessed the PCR reads for TCRdb. The authors' filters were not applied to this entry. The table lists some 5,600 clones, 28% of them singletons. General study results and limits: As reported, TCR beta diversity in blood and tumor was significantly higher in malignant thyroid tumors than in benign nodules.

All patients were treatment-naive before thyroid surgery. J is TRBJ2-7 and V is TRBV11-3; D gene ambiguous. The source is a female donor with papillary thyroid cancer or a benign thyroid nodule (not recorded which). Some clones in this sample may be carry-over from other donors' samples. The sample consisted of adjacent normal tissue. The CDR3 DNA reads as TGTGCCAGCAGCTTAAACTACGAGCAGTACTTC. This sequence encodes CASSLNYEQYF.